Listed below are T cell receptor beta chains from one sample, sequenced in a study of CD8 T cells in Susac syndrome. MiXCR, applied by TCRdb to the immunoSEQ multiplex PCR reads, yields one record per CDR3 protein. The profile shows 200,000 or so distinct CDR3 sequences, roughly 95% of them singletons. Sequenced material: CD4+ T cells from PBMCs. Source of these receptors: a human donor with Susac syndrome. Both conserved end residues are part of each CDR3. A D gene is named only where the DNA matches it firmly. Clone size appears in some rows only: once, few, many, or a class for an expanded clone.

DNA,CDR3,V,D,size,J
TGTGCCAGCACGAGGTGGACCCAGTACTTC,CASTRWTQYF,TRBV27,NA,NA,TRBJ2-5
TGCAGTGCATCGCGTCGACAGGGCGGCTATGGCTACACCTTC,CSASRRQGGYGYTF,TRBV20-1,TRBD1,NA,TRBJ1-2
TGTGCCTTCCGGACAGCCTATAATTCACCCCTCCACTTT,CAFRTAYNSPLHF,TRBV30,NA,NA,TRBJ1-6
TGCGCCAGCAGCTTGGAACTAGCGGGGGCACGTAGCACAGATACGCAGTATTTT,CASSLELAGARSTDTQYF,TRBV5-1,TRBD2,NA,TRBJ2-3
TGTGCCAGCAGCTTCTCCGGGGGAGAAAAAGAGACCCAGTACTTC,CASSFSGGEKETQYF,TRBV11-3,NA,NA,TRBJ2-5
TGCGCCAGCAGCTTAGACGGACAGGACCAGGATGAAGCTTTCTTT,CASSLDGQDQDEAFF,TRBV5-1,TRBD1,once,TRBJ1-1
TGCGCCAGCAGCTCGACTAGCGGGGGGGCAGATACGCAGTATTTT,CASSSTSGGADTQYF,TRBV5-1,TRBD2,once,TRBJ2-3
TGTGCCAGCAGGCCGGGACAGATTAACACTGAAGCTTTCTTT,CASRPGQINTEAFF,TRBV28,TRBD1,NA,TRBJ1-1
TGTGCCTGGAGTGTACGTCTAGCGGGGGGGTCCTTCGGCGGGGAGCTGTTTTTT,CAWSVRLAGGSFGGELFF,TRBV30,TRBD2,NA,TRBJ2-2
TGTGCCAGCAGCTTCCCCGTTTCTGGAGCTGGGGATAGGGAGACCCAGTACTTC,CASSFPVSGAGDRETQYF,TRBV5-4,NA,NA,TRBJ2-5
TGTGCCAGCAGTACCCCACAGGGGCATAATTCACCCCTCCACTTT,CASSTPQGHNSPLHF,TRBV6-5,TRBD1,once,TRBJ1-6
TGTGCCAGCACCTCCCCGAGAGGACTAGCGGGGCAGGAGACCCAGTACTTC,CASTSPRGLAGQETQYF,TRBV7-9,TRBD2,NA,TRBJ2-5
TGTGCCAGCAGCCAAGGGCGGACAGGGAGCGGGGGACCCTACGAGCAGTACTTC,CASSQGRTGSGGPYEQYF,TRBV7-9,NA,NA,TRBJ2-7
TGCGCCAGCAGCCAAAGGGACAGGGTATTCGCGAACACCGGGGAGCTGTTTTTT,CASSQRDRVFANTGELFF,TRBV4-1,TRBD1,NA,TRBJ2-2
TGTGCCAGCAGCTTAGCCGGGACACCTAATCAGCCCCAGCATTTT,CASSLAGTPNQPQHF,TRBV11-2,NA,NA,TRBJ1-5
TGTGCCAGCAGCTCGGCCACCGGGGAGCTGTTTTTT,CASSSATGELFF,TRBV7-2,NA,NA,TRBJ2-2
TGCGCCAGCAGAGAGGGACTAGGTCCAGATACGCAGTATTTT,CASREGLGPDTQYF,TRBV5-1,TRBD2,NA,TRBJ2-3
TGTGCCACCAGTGATTCAAGTTCGAGGGGGCCCCAGCATTTT,CATSDSSSRGPQHF,TRBV24-1,NA,NA,TRBJ1-5
TGTGCCAGCAGCTCCCCCAATCTAGGGTCGAACACCGGGGAGCTGTTTTTT,CASSSPNLGSNTGELFF,TRBV7-3,NA,NA,TRBJ2-2
TGTGCCAGCAGTTATCCCGGGAGAACCGGAAACACCATATATTTT,CASSYPGRTGNTIYF,TRBV28,NA,NA,TRBJ1-3
TGTGCCAGCAGTGAATACGGGACAGACACTGAAGCTTTCTTT,CASSEYGTDTEAFF,TRBV25-1,TRBD1,NA,TRBJ1-1
TGTGCCAGCAGCTCGAGGGGTGATTTTGTGGAGACCCAGTACTTC,CASSSRGDFVETQYF,TRBV7-6,NA,once,TRBJ2-5
TGCGCCAGCAGCTCCTCAGGGGATTGGCGCACTGAAGCTTTCTTT,CASSSSGDWRTEAFF,TRBV5-1,NA,NA,TRBJ1-1
TGCAGTGGGACGGGCAGGGGGAGGGAGACCCAGTACTTC,CSGTGRGRETQYF,TRBV20-1,NA,NA,TRBJ2-5
TGTGCCAGCAGCCAAGGAGATAGCGGTCTCCAAGAGACCCAGTACTTC,CASSQGDSGLQETQYF,TRBV3-1,NA,NA,TRBJ2-5
TGTGCCAGCAGCTTAGCGCTCGGAAACACCGGGGAGCTGTTTTTT,CASSLALGNTGELFF,TRBV7-2,NA,NA,TRBJ2-2
TGTGCCTGGAGTGTACCGCTGGACAGCGACTACGAGCAGTACTTC,CAWSVPLDSDYEQYF,TRBV30,NA,NA,TRBJ2-7
TGTGCCAGCAGCTTAGCGTCGGGGTTCCAAGAGACCCAGTACTTC,CASSLASGFQETQYF,TRBV7-2,NA,NA,TRBJ2-5
TGCAGCTCGAGAGGAACAGGGGGCGGCGAGACCCAGTACTTC,CSSRGTGGGETQYF,TRBV29-1,TRBD1,NA,TRBJ2-5
TGTGCCAGCAGCCGCAGGGACTCCTACTACGAGCAGTACTTC,CASSRRDSYYEQYF,TRBV7-6,NA,NA,TRBJ2-7
TGTGCCAGCAGCTTGACAAGAGAGAACACTGAAGCTTTCTTT,CASSLTRENTEAFF,TRBV7-3,NA,NA,TRBJ1-1
TGCAGTGCTAGAGCGGAATGGGGGCTCACAGATACGCAGTATTTT,CSARAEWGLTDTQYF,TRBV20-1,NA,NA,TRBJ2-3
TGTGCCAGCAGCTTAGAGACGAAGGTCCAAGAGACCCAGTACTTC,CASSLETKVQETQYF,TRBV7-6,NA,NA,TRBJ2-5
TGTGCCAGCAGAACTAGCGGTAACTACGAGCAGTACTTC,CASRTSGNYEQYF,TRBV2,TRBD2,once,TRBJ2-7
TGCGCCAGCAGCTTGGTGGCAGAGCGTTATAATTCACCCCTCCACTTT,CASSLVAERYNSPLHF,TRBV5-1,NA,NA,TRBJ1-6
TGCAGCGTACGGACAGGGTCCTTGGAGACCCAGTACTTC,CSVRTGSLETQYF,TRBV29-1,TRBD1,NA,TRBJ2-5